This TCR beta chain was obtained from a study of CXCR3-negative and CXCR3-positive naive CD8 T cells. Study as a whole: Sequencing brought in around 140 million TRB reads altogether, and each library got about 1.5 +/- 0.3 million. Findings and limits, study-wide: Memory cells showed distinct TRBV-TRBJ patterns, while the two naive subsets matched. CXCR3-positive naive cells had TRB CDR3s that were more hydrophobic than CXCR3-negative naive cells had.

CD8+ T cell subsets were each sorted in triplicate, around 270,000 cells apiece. Among CD8+ T cells, naive ones were CD45RO-CCR7+CD27+CD95-. To note about this clonotype: No antigen is known for it.

Germline V gene data show CDR1 as SEHNR and CDR2 as FQNEAQ (reference sequence). The CDR3 has 12 amino acids. UMI-labeled TRB cDNA libraries were prepared by 5' RACE. TCRdb re-called the 5' RACE reads; one entry per CDR3 protein, DNA not given. This sample's clone table lists over 150,000 distinct CDR3 sequences. The sequencing input was naive CXCR3+ CD8+ T cells from blood. As for subset: CD45RO-CCR7+CD27+CD95- naive CD8+ T cells expressing CXCR3 (TNR3+). The sequence was collected from a human donor in good health. Some clones in this sample may be carry-over from other donors' samples. This chain links TRBV7-9 with TRBJ2-7; the TCRdb call, TRBD1, lacks DNA for checking. The CDR3 sequence: CASNPGTYEQYF.